This T cell receptor (beta chain) was sequenced for a study of early stage breast cancer tumors. The CDR3 spans 13 residues. The ends were cut back, 1 base at V and 5 bases at J, with 9 bases in the middle. CDR1 and CDR2 from the germline V gene are GTSNPN and SVGIG (reference sequence). The table came from immunoSEQ multiplex PCR; TCRdb's copy has only in-frame clones and leaves some out. The sample consists of about 50,000 clones, more than 70% of them appearing once. The chain couples TRBV30 to TRBJ2-1; unclear D gene. The sequence was collected from a person aged 40 to 49 with breast cancer. The sequenced sample was blood. The CDR3 nucleotides are TGTGCCTGGAGTGCCGACCTAGACAATGAGCAGTTCTTC. It yields the protein CAWSADLDNEQFF.